This TCR beta chain is from a study of blood T cell repertoires in COVID-19. Study-level information: Both acute and convalescent COVID-19 samples were obtained from the United States, Italy and Spain.

The assay was immunoSEQ multiplex PCR, and TCRdb's table has in-frame clones only and misses some. This table holds about 220,000 clones, around 80% found once. Trimming removed 5 bases from V and 4 bases from J; junction bases left unmatched: 4. This CDR3 has 14 amino acids. Germline values: CDR1 SGHAT, CDR2 FQNNGV. The receptor was isolated from an older woman who had recovered from COVID-19. This sequence joins TRBV11-2 and TRBJ1-2, with TRBD1 matching 10 bases. What was sequenced was peripheral blood. The CDR3 is CASSQDRGAYGYTF. Written as DNA, the CDR3 is TGTGCCAGCAGCCAGGACAGGGGGGCCTATGGCTACACCTTC.